The next 15 T cell receptor beta chains were all read from a single sample in a study of T cells in Graves' hyperthyroidism and ophthalmopathy. Regions amplified from RNA transcripts were the TCR beta CDR3 regions. A first-round RT-PCR of the TCR CDR3 used the HTBI primer set. MiXCR, applied by TCRdb to the multiplex PCR reads, yields one record per CDR3 protein. The sample shows roughly 500,000 distinct CDR3 sequences, about 43% of them seen only once. Sample: peripheral blood or thyroid tissue (not recorded which). The receptors were sampled from an adult woman with Graves' disease, either hyperthyroidism or ophthalmopathy (not recorded which).

A note on this clonotype: It is unclear where the CDR3 begins or ends on the DNA, so no DNA is shown, and the CDR3 is as TCRdb lists it. The rearrangement links TRBV7-2 to TRBJ2-7; the table assigns TRBD2, which was not confirmed against the DNA. The length of the CDR3 is 22 amino acids, counting both ends. Germline V gene sequence: CDR1 SGHTA, CDR2 FQGNSA. CDR3 region: CASSFYICSARGTLAGGYEQYF.

There are many counts of this clonotype. The V and J genes are TRBV6-6 and TRBJ2-5; D perhaps matches TRBD1 (6 bases). Germline V gene lookup returns CDR1 MNHNY and CDR2 SVGAGI (reference sequence). CDR3 length equals 13 residues. The V and J ends lost 6 bases and 1 base respectively, with 9 bases between them. CDR3 sequence (DNA): TGTGCCAGCAGAGGACAGATCCAAGAGACCCAGTACTTC. This translates into CASRGQIQETQYF.

The chain uses TRBV2 and TRBJ2-4; TRBD2 agrees at 10 bases. CDR3 length: 14 amino acids. Germline V gene data show CDR1 as SNHLY and CDR2 as FYNNEI. V was clipped by 6 bases and J by 9 bases; unmatched bases: 8. The chain's CDR3 is CASRRTSGKSIQYF. DNA for the CDR3: TGTGCCAGCAGGAGGACTAGCGGAAAGAGCATTCAGTACTTC.

CDR3 loop: CSGTTEQEMNTEAFF. The CDR3 DNA sequence: TGCAGTGGGACGACAGAGCAGGAGATGAACACTGAAGCTTTCTTT. The chain links TRBV20-1 to TRBJ1-1; tentative D call: TRBD1 (5 bases). CDR1 and CDR2 (germline): DFQATT, SNEGSKA (reference sequence). The CDR3 covers 15 residues. The V end was cut by 7 bases, the J end by 0 bases, with 18 bases between.

The V gene is TRBV29-1, the J gene TRBJ2-2; 10 bases agree with TRBD1. Germline CDR1 reads SQVTM; CDR2 reads ANQGSEA. The V segment lost 7 bases and the J segment 7 bases; nucleotides outside the gene matches: 6. This CDR3 is built from 13 residues. CDR3 sequence reads: CSARQGADGELFF. CDR3 coding DNA: TGCAGCGCCCGACAGGGGGCAGACGGGGAGCTGTTTTTT.

The chain is built from TRBV9 and TRBJ2-7; perhaps TRBD2 as D (7 bases). TRBJ2-1 matches the DNA end more closely, so the J call is doubtful. Germline V gene lookup returns CDR1 SGDLS and CDR2 YYNGEE. The CDR3 extends over 13 amino acids. The CDR3 is CASSVTAGAEQFF. The CDR3 DNA follows: TGTGCCAGCAGCGTAACGGCGGGGGCGGAGCAGTTCTTC.

This clonotype was detected ten times or more. The CDR3 here is CASNLHRGITGELFF. The CDR3 nucleotides read TGTGCCAGCAACCTTCATCGGGGGATAACCGGGGAGCTGTTTTTT. The V call is TRBV2, the J call TRBJ2-2; TRBD2 might be the D (6 bases). This CDR3 region has 15 residues. V lost 7 bases and J lost 5, with 17 bases in between. Germline V lookup: CDR1 SNHLY, CDR2 FYNNEI.

The chain links TRBV2 to TRBJ2-2; D call uncertain. CDR3 length equals 14 residues. V lost 7 bases and J 7 bases, leaving 16 bases between the germline ends. The germline CDR1 and CDR2 sequences are SNHLY and FYNNEI. The CDR3 here is CASTPGVGNGELFF. The DNA for the CDR3 is TGTGCCAGCACCCCAGGAGTAGGGAACGGGGAGCTGTTTTTT.

The chain has TRBV10-3 and TRBJ2-1; D possibly corresponds to TRBD2 (6 bases). CDR3 size: 12 residues. The V end was cut by 6 bases, the J end by 7 bases, with 10 bases between. Germline V CDR1 and CDR2: ENHRY, SYGVKD. The CDR3 is CAISQTRNEQFF. The CDR3 DNA is TGTGCCATCAGCCAGACTAGAAATGAGCAGTTCTTC.

V is TRBV5-1 and J is TRBJ1-1, with D hard to call. Germline V CDR1 and CDR2: SGHRS, YFSETQ. Trimming removed 4 bases at V and 9 bases at J, with 16 bases between. The CDR3 consists of 13 residues. CDR3 bases: TGCGCCAGCAGCCCGGACCTCGGTGCTCAAGCTTTCTTT. Protein sequence: CASSPDLGAQAFF. The full variable domain, with the rest looked up from reference TRBV5-1 and TRBJ1-1, is KAGVTQTPRYLIKTRGQQVTLSCSPISGHRSVSWYQQTPGQGLQFLFEYFSETQRNKGNFPGRFSGRQFSNSRSEMNVSTLELGDSALYLCASSPDLGAQAFFGQGTRLTVV.

This clonotype was picked up many times. V usage is TRBV11-3 and J usage is TRBJ2-2, with 13 bases fitting TRBD2. The V gene end was trimmed by 0 bases and the J gene end by 3 bases; junction bases not matched to a gene: 4. The CDR3 covers 18 residues. Per germline, CDR1 SGHNT and CDR2 YENEEA. The CDR3: CASSLELAGGPHTGELFF. DNA for the CDR3: TGTGCCAGCAGCTTAGAACTAGCGGGAGGGCCTCACACCGGGGAGCTGTTTTTT.

This clonotype occurred many times. This chain links TRBV5-1 with TRBJ1-2, with a tentative D call TRBD1 (5 bases). The V and J ends lost 0 bases and 7 bases respectively, with 13 bases between them. The CDR3 runs to 14 residues. The germline gives CDR1 SGHRS, CDR2 YFSETQ. Here the CDR3 reads CASSLVSQGGGYTF. CDR3 in DNA: TGCGCCAGCAGCTTGGTTTCGCAGGGTGGTGGCTACACCTTC.

V is TRBV20-1 and J is TRBJ1-4; D not resolved. With 6 bases removed from V and 3 bases from J, the gap between germline ends came to 5 bases. The CDR3 runs to 11 residues. Looked up from germline, CDR1 is DFQATT and CDR2 is SNEGSKA (reference sequence). CDR3 nucleotide sequence: TGCAGTGCCCATCCTAATGAAAAACTGTTTTTT. Translated, it gives CSAHPNEKLFF.

This clonotype was seen at least ten times. This chain connects TRBV20-1 to TRBJ2-7, with 9 bases lining up with TRBD1. The ends lost 7 bases at V and 2 bases at J; junction bases unmatched: 24. Germline values: CDR1 DFQATT, CDR2 SNEGSKA (reference sequence). The CDR3 spans 19 residues. Here the CDR3 reads CSGVYVTGGVHGPTYEQYF. The CDR3 DNA is TGCAGTGGTGTGTATGTGACAGGGGGAGTGCATGGCCCTACCTACGAGCAGTACTTC.

At least ten counts were recorded for this clonotype. The CDR3, as DNA: TGTGCCAGCACATACCGGCGGGGCGGGGAGCTGTTTTTT. Its translation is CASTYRRGGELFF. The chain carries TRBV3-1 and TRBJ2-2; perhaps TRBD2 as D (6 bases). Germline CDR1 is LGHDT and CDR2 is YNNKEL (reference sequence). Trimming removed 7 bases at V and 7 bases at J, with 13 bases between. This CDR3 is 13 amino acids long.